One and the same sample provided the 8 T cell receptor beta chains below, sequenced in a study of persistence of HIV-infected CD4 T cells. This was the immunoSEQ version 4 assay in survey mode. Profiled with immunoSEQ multiplex PCR; TCRdb holds only in-frame clones, not every one. The data show 44,000 or so clones, just over 90% seen once. This nonspecific control used anti-CD3/anti-CD28 bead stimulation of CD4+ T cells. CD4+ T cells upregulating both CD40 ligand and CD69 were sorted as responding cells. Their recognized antigens are unknown. The sequences come from CD4+ T cells sorted from PBMCs after roughly 18-hour stimulation, collected from a patient who received antiretroviral therapy. These TCRs come from an adult man with HIV who was CMV-seropositive.

This chain uses TRBV5-1 with TRBJ2-1, with D unclear. Germline lookup yields CDR1 SGHRS and CDR2 YFSETQ. The V and J ends lost 0 bases and 5 bases respectively, with 12 bases between them. The CDR3 sequence is 15 residues long. The CDR3 here is CASSLVAGLHNEQFF. CDR3 nucleotides: TGCGCCAGCAGCTTGGTGGCAGGCCTCCACAATGAGCAGTTCTTC.

The rearrangement links TRBV9 to TRBJ1-4; D is ambiguous. This CDR3 has 11 amino acids. Germline CDR1 is SGDLS and CDR2 is YYNGEE. The ends were cut back, 3 bases at V and 6 bases at J, with 3 bases in the middle. The CDR3 protein is CASSDDEKLFF. The CDR3 coding sequence is TGTGCCAGCAGCGATGATGAAAAACTGTTTTTT.

This chain connects TRBV5-1 to TRBJ2-5; D is unresolved. The end of the DNA is better explained by TRBJ2-7, so the J call may be wrong. The germline gives CDR1 SGHRS, CDR2 YFSETQ. This CDR3 has 15 residues. This chain's CDR3 is CASSLEPKPSYEQYF. The CDR3 nucleotides are TGCGCCAGCAGCTTGGAACCCAAACCATCCTACGAGCAGTACTTC.

This rearrangement joins TRBV7-8 to TRBJ1-3, with D unresolved. CDR1 is SGHVS, CDR2 FQNEAQ, per germline. The CDR3 runs to 19 residues. Deletions cut 3 bases from V and 0 bases from J, with 21 bases between. This CDR3 is CASSLPLNRGPSSGNTIYF. CDR3 in DNA: TGTGCCAGCAGCTTGCCTTTGAACCGTGGGCCTAGCTCTGGAAACACCATATATTTT.

The rearrangement uses TRBV19 and TRBJ1-1, with D tentatively TRBD1 (6 bases). The V and J ends lost 6 bases and 11 bases respectively, with 10 bases between them. The CDR3 consists of 10 residues. Germline values: CDR1 LNHDA, CDR2 SQIVND (reference sequence). Here the CDR3 reads CASRGGMAFF. CDR3 DNA sequence: TGTGCCAGTAGAGGGGGGATGGCTTTCTTT.

This clone was observed a handful of times. This CDR3 is CASSYEAANTAFF. CDR3 in DNA: TGTGCCAGCAGTTATGAGGCAGCGAATACAGCTTTCTTT. This chain uses TRBV6-1 with TRBJ1-1, with no clear D. This CDR3 region has 13 residues. Trimming removed 5 bases at V and 10 bases at J, with 17 bases between. Germline V gene sequence: CDR1 MNHNS, CDR2 SASEGT.

CDR3 protein: CAIRGPQEVEQYF. The DNA for the CDR3 is TGTGCCATCAGGGGCCCCCAAGAGGTCGAGCAGTACTTC. The genes are TRBV10-3 and TRBJ2-7; D uncertain. CDR1 is ENHRY and CDR2 is SYGVKD in the germline V gene. The CDR3 consists of 13 residues. The V end was cut by 6 bases, the J end by 6 bases, with 15 bases between.

The rearrangement uses TRBV7-3 and TRBJ2-6; D may match TRBD1 or TRBD2 (5 bases each). The CDR3 has 14 residues. Germline CDR1 is SGHTA and CDR2 is FQGTGA. Trimming removed 5 bases at V and 4 bases at J, with 9 bases between. The CDR3 loop reads CASSARDGANVLTF. For the CDR3, the DNA is TGTGCCAGCAGCGCAAGGGACGGGGCCAACGTCCTGACTTTC.